This TCR beta chain appears in the sequencing data of a study of T-cell memory formation after mild COVID-19 (dated by TCRdb to the early 2020s). For the study in its entirety: TCR sequence clusters from the two donors were largely donor specific. T-cell clones expanding and contracting after mild COVID-19 in a couple of donors were tracked by longitudinal TCRalpha and TCRbeta repertoire sequencing. The cohort comprised two young, previously healthy adult volunteers, one female and one male. Results the study describes overall, beyond this receptor: Clones contracting from day 15 to 85 had balanced CD4/CD8 phenotypes, while a second wave expanding from day 15 to 37 was biased towards CD4+. The study included only a couple of mild cases, and larger cohorts that include severe cases with pre-infection samples were judged to be necessary. Contracting CD4+ clones turned up mainly in the CM and EM memory subsets, whereas EMRA was where CD8+ clones were enriched. SARS-CoV-2 specificity was not confirmed for the second-wave clones peaking on day 37. Some responding clones were detected in pre-infection memory, which suggested that pre-existing cross-reactive memory T cells had joined the SARS-CoV-2 response.

V is shortened by 6 bases, J by 6 bases, and the region joining them spans 12 bases. CDR3 length: 13 amino acids, cysteine to phenylalanine. Solely the CDR3 DNA is kept, with 39 bases framed from the first base. Ficoll-Paque density gradient centrifugation was used to isolate PBMCs. The instrument was an Illumina NovaSeq 6000. Using 5'RACE with constant-segment primers, TCRalpha and TCRbeta cDNA libraries were constructed, with sample barcodes and unique molecular identifiers added in the process. RNA was extracted from every sample with Trizol reagent. The libraries were amplified in two PCR steps, and the second step added a second sample barcode and Illumina TruSeq adapters. The libraries were sequenced on an Illumina NovaSeq using 2 x 150 bp paired-end reads. On the study's bioinformatics: With migec v1.2.7, reads were demultiplexed and then collapsed into UMI-guided consensus sequences. Using mixcr v2.1.11, UMI consensuses were aligned to TRA and TRB V and J templates and then assembled into clonotypes. A clonotype was counted as expanded or contracted only when both edgeR and NoisET called the clonotype significant, with the noise models trained on biological replicates. For edgeR calls, the cutoffs were a false discovery rate-adjusted p below 0.01 and a log2 fold-change threshold of 1. As an exploratory analysis of dynamics, max-normalized trajectories of the 1000 most abundant clonotypes were examined by PCA with hierarchical clustering. Separately sequenced CD4+ and CD8+ repertoires were used to assign a CD4 or CD8 phenotype to each responding clone. The public reads were reanalyzed by TCRdb: fastp trimming at Q25, MiXCR alignment, in-frame beta chains only. Here each entry gathers all rows of one CDR3 protein and keeps the most common genes and DNA. The V and J calls and clone size come from TCRdb's table, not from the authors' own analysis. For this sample there are fewer than 400,000 distinct CDR3 sequences; roughly 15% appear just once. About 22% of the sample rests with the top ten.

This clonotype showed up just a few times. The specificity of this receptor is unknown. Base quality data are lacking; no much larger clone is found one base away. The chain is encoded by TRBV12-3 or TRBV12-4 joined to TRBJ1-5, with the D gene uncertain. This receptor was identified in a man aged 18 to 29 who had mild COVID-19 (a few samples of this study predate the infection). The sample titles of this study are shuffled in the database, so cell type and time point are left out; the donor was told from shared clones. The sequencing sample was made of PBMCs or a T cell subset sorted from them (not recorded which). The CDR3 region: CASRSETFQPQHF. The DNA reads TGTGCCAGCAGGTCGGAAACGTTTCAGCCCCAGCATTTT.